Listed below are T cell receptor beta chains from one sample, sequenced in a study of T cell repertoires in cytomegalovirus infection. These TCRs' antigens remain unknown. TCRdb reanalysed the reads using MiXCR and keeps one entry per CDR3 protein. Of 450,000 to 600,000 distinct CDR3 sequences in the sample, roughly 34% were seen once. Specimen: cultured PBMCs, collected from culture after CMV antigen stimulation. These receptors all come from a human donor in good health (CMV status not recorded). Some clones in this sample may be carry-over from other donors' samples. Both conserved end residues are part of each CDR3. D genes are given only for firm matches. Where a row states a size, it is once, few, many or the class of an expanded clone; other rows omit it.

j_call d_call v_call clone_size cdr3_nt cdr3_aa
TRBJ2-1 TRBD2 TRBV12-3/TRBV12-4 - TGTGCCAGCAGTCGGACTAGCGGGAGTGGCAATGAGCAGTTCTTC CASSRTSGSGNEQFF
TRBJ2-1 TRBD1 TRBV3-1 - TGTGCCAGCAGCCCCCCCCGGGGACAGGGGCCCATGGTCTTC CASSPPRGQGPMVF
TRBJ1-6 - TRBV4-1 - TGCGCCAGCAGCCAAGGTCCACAGTATAATTCACCCCTCCACTTT CASSQGPQYNSPLHF
TRBJ2-3 TRBD2 TRBV2 once TGTGCCAGCAGTTTGACCGGGACTAGCGGGAGCACAGATACGCAGTATTTT CASSLTGTSGSTDTQYF
TRBJ2-1 TRBD2 TRBV29-1 few TGCAGCGTGAAGGGGGGGACTAGCTTCAATGAGCAGTTCTTC CSVKGGTSFNEQFF
TRBJ1-4 - TRBV5-6 - TGTGCCAGCAGCTTAATTACGGACGGTGAAAAACTGTTTTTT CASSLITDGEKLFF
TRBJ2-4 TRBD2 TRBV9 - TGTGCCAGCAGCGTAGATGCTAGCGGGATGGTGTTGGACATTCAGTACTTC CASSVDASGMVLDIQYF
TRBJ1-4 - TRBV19 - TGTGCCAGTAGTGAACCGGGACGGCCTAATAATGAAAAACTGTTTTTT CASSEPGRPNNEKLFF
TRBJ2-1 TRBD1 TRBV6-6 - TGTGCCAGCAGGAAGGGGACAGGGGGTCGAGAGGGGCAGTTCTTC CASRKGTGGREGQFF
TRBJ2-2 TRBD1 TRBV12-5 - TGTGCTAGTGGGTGGACAGGGTGGGACACCGGGGAGCTGTTTTTT CASGWTGWDTGELFF
TRBJ1-2 - TRBV5-1 - TGCGCCAGCAGCTCGACGGTTCTTTATGGCTACACCTTC CASSSTVLYGYTF
TRBJ2-5 - TRBV12-3/TRBV12-4 few TGTGCCAGCACCGATCGCTCATCCAGGGAGACCCAGTACTTC CASTDRSSRETQYF
TRBJ1-1 - TRBV7-9 - TGTGCCAGCAGCCTCCGGGAGGGCTCTGAAGCTTTCTTT CASSLREGSEAFF
TRBJ2-3 TRBD2 TRBV20-1 - TGCAGTGCTCTTGGACTAGCGGGAGAGGGAGATACGCAGTATTTT CSALGLAGEGDTQYF
TRBJ2-1 TRBD2 TRBV7-2 few TGTGCCAGCAGCGTGACTAGCGGGAGGGATGAGCAGTTCTTC CASSVTSGRDEQFF
TRBJ2-5 - TRBV5-4 - TGTGCCAGCAGCTTGGAAGGGCGTCAACGGGAGACCCAGTACTTC CASSLEGRQRETQYF
TRBJ1-4 - TRBV12-3/TRBV12-4 many TGTGCCAGCAGCCCGGGGCCGTCTAATGAAAAACTGTTTTTT CASSPGPSNEKLFF
TRBJ2-1 - TRBV4-1 - TGCGCCAGCAGCCAAGTGACCAATGAGCAGTTCTTC CASSQVTNEQFF
TRBJ1-2 TRBD1 TRBV14 few TGTGCCAGCAGCCCTTACGGACAGGTCGACTATGGCTACACCTTC CASSPYGQVDYGYTF
TRBJ1-5 - TRBV19 few TGTGCCAGTAGTCCCAGTCTAGGGTCTCAGCCCCAGCATTTT CASSPSLGSQPQHF
TRBJ2-5 - TRBV12-3/TRBV12-4 few TGTGCCAGCACCCTTCGGGACTCACGAGGCGAGACCCAGTACTTC CASTLRDSRGETQYF
TRBJ2-7 TRBD2 TRBV7-2 few TGTGCCAGCAGCTTTTCCGGGACTAGCGGGAGTTCCGAGCAGTACTTC CASSFSGTSGSSEQYF
TRBJ1-4 - TRBV14 once TGTGCCAGCAGCCCTTTGACAGGTGTCTCCGAAAAACTGTTTTTT CASSPLTGVSEKLFF
TRBJ2-3 TRBD1 TRBV12-3/TRBV12-4 - TGTGCCAGCAGGCCATTAACAGGGGGTCCATCCACAGATACGCAGTATTTT CASRPLTGGPSTDTQYF
TRBJ2-1 TRBD2 TRBV7-9 many TGTGCCAGCAGCTTATGGACTAGCTACTCCTACAATGAGCAGTTCTTC CASSLWTSYSYNEQFF
TRBJ1-1 TRBD1 TRBV4-1 - TGCGCCAGCAGCCCCCGGGGGGACAGGGCTGCCACTGAAGCTTTCTTT CASSPRGDRAATEAFF
TRBJ1-2 - TRBV4-1 many TGCGCCAGCAGCCCGGCCGAGGGTGCTAACTATGGCTACACCTTC CASSPAEGANYGYTF
TRBJ1-1 - TRBV7-2 - TGTGCCAGCAGCACGGGGACCCCTTACACTGAAGCTTTCTTT CASSTGTPYTEAFF
TRBJ1-5 - TRBV7-2 many TGTGCCAGCAGCTTCCTCAGTGATAGCAATCAGCCCCAGCATTTT CASSFLSDSNQPQHF
TRBJ2-5 - TRBV5-4 - TGTGCCAGCAGCGGTCCCGGGCCGCAAGAGACCCAGTACTTC CASSGPGPQETQYF
TRBJ2-7 TRBD2 TRBV28 - TGTGCCAGCAGTTCCGGGGGGGGAAAGTACTTC CASSSGGGKYF
TRBJ2-3 - TRBV5-5 - TGTGCCAGCAGCTTGGTCCCAGCGGGCACAGATACGCAGTATTTT CASSLVPAGTDTQYF
TRBJ1-1 TRBD1 TRBV7-2 many TGTGCCAGCAGCCACAGTGGGACAGGGAACACTGAAGCTTTCTTT CASSHSGTGNTEAFF
TRBJ2-3 - TRBV27 few TGTGCCAGCAGTTTCGAACCGGGTGGCACAGATACGCAGTATTTT CASSFEPGGTDTQYF
TRBJ2-3 TRBD1 TRBV5-1 - TGCGCCAGCAGCTTGGAACAGGGGCCTAGCACAGATACGCAGTATTTT CASSLEQGPSTDTQYF
TRBJ2-7 - TRBV7-2 few TGTGCCAGCAGCCCCCCTGGGGTAACCGGCGGGTACGAGCAGTACTTC CASSPPGVTGGYEQYF
TRBJ2-3 - TRBV7-6 - TGTGCCAGCAGCCCCTGGAGGGCACGATCAGATACGCAGTATTTT CASSPWRARSDTQYF
TRBJ2-5 TRBD1 TRBV6-2/TRBV6-3 - TGTGCCAGCAGTTACGTCGGCAGGGGGAGAAGAGAGACCCAGTACTTC CASSYVGRGRRETQYF
TRBJ2-4 - TRBV7-2 many TGTGCCAGCAGCTTAGCACGGAGAGCCAAAAACATTCAGTACTTC CASSLARRAKNIQYF
TRBJ1-6 - TRBV7-2 many TGTGCCAGCAGCTTAGCGCGGGGGAGCTCCTATAATTCACCCCTCCACTTT CASSLARGSSYNSPLHF
TRBJ1-1 - TRBV7-2 few TGTGCCAGCAGCTTAGCGCTCGGGTCTGAAGCTTTCTTT CASSLALGSEAFF
TRBJ2-7 - TRBV7-9 few TGTGCCAGCACCAGGGTAAAGGGACGGGGCGAGCAGTACTTC CASTRVKGRGEQYF
TRBJ2-1 - TRBV4-3 few TGCGCCAGCAGCCCGGGACGCAGGTCCTACAATGAGCAGTTCTTC CASSPGRRSYNEQFF
TRBJ2-1 - TRBV10-3 - TGTGCCATACGGGGCCTACTAGAGGGCCCTTTCAATGAGCAGTTCTTC CAIRGLLEGPFNEQFF
TRBJ1-2 TRBD1 TRBV20-1 - TGCAGTGCTAGCCCGGGACAGGCTACTAACTATGGCTACACCTTC CSASPGQATNYGYTF
TRBJ2-5 - TRBV7-2 few TGTGCCAGCAGCCGGTCGGCGACAGAGACCCAGTACTTC CASSRSATETQYF
TRBJ1-2 - TRBV7-9 few TGTGCCAGCAGCTTAATGCCTCATGAGTATGGCTACACCTTC CASSLMPHEYGYTF
TRBJ2-5 TRBD2 TRBV24-1 - TGTGCCACCAGTGGAACAGCGGGAGGAGGAGAGACCCAGTACTTC CATSGTAGGGETQYF
TRBJ1-1 - TRBV11-1 few TGTGCCAGCAGCTTAGCTGGACAGAGGAACACTGAAGCTTTCTTT CASSLAGQRNTEAFF
TRBJ2-5 TRBD1 TRBV7-2 many TGTGCCAGCAGCCGCCAGACAGGGAGCCCCAGGGAGACCCAGTACTTC CASSRQTGSPRETQYF